These T cell receptor beta chains were read from a single sample in a study of T cells in Graves' hyperthyroidism and ophthalmopathy. A single record per CDR3 protein comes from TCRdb applying MiXCR to the multiplex PCR reads. The sample lists 750,000 to 950,000 distinct CDR3 sequences, over 35% seen once, with about 9% in the top ten. Sequenced: blood. Receptor source: a man younger than 35 with Graves' hyperthyroidism. CDR3s include the opening cysteine and the closing phenylalanine or tryptophan. The order of the fields is D gene, V gene, clone size, J gene, CDR3 DNA, CDR3 protein. D genes are given only for firm matches. Size values are once, few and many counts, or a class for expanded clones, and some rows have none.

TRBD1	TRBV5-1	many	TRBJ2-7	TGTGCCAGCAGCCCCGGGACAGGAGGGTACGAGCAGTACTTC	CASSPGTGGYEQYF
-	TRBV29-1	-	TRBJ1-1	TGCAGCGTTGGCGACATAGGGGACACTGAAGCTTTCTTT	CSVGDIGDTEAFF
TRBD1	TRBV29-1	many	TRBJ1-2	TGCAGCGTCGCAGGGACAGGGGTTTATGGCTACACCTTC	CSVAGTGVYGYTF
-	TRBV7-8	few	TRBJ2-2	TGTGCCAGCAGCTTAGCGTCAGGGACCAACACCGGGGAGCTGTTTTTT	CASSLASGTNTGELFF
-	TRBV7-6	many	TRBJ2-7	TGTGCCAGCAGTCAAGGTAGCGACTACGAGCAGTACTTC	CASSQGSDYEQYF
TRBD1	TRBV24-1	many	TRBJ2-5	TGTGCCACCAGTGATTTCACAGGGGAAGAGACCCAGTACTTC	CATSDFTGEETQYF
-	TRBV15	-	TRBJ1-1	TGTGCCACCAGCCGGGCCTGGAACACTGAAGCTTTCTTT	CATSRAWNTEAFF
-	TRBV2	few	TRBJ2-2	TGTGCCACACCGGACGGGTCCACCGGGGAGCTGTTTTTT	CATPDGSTGELFF
-	TRBV5-1	-	TRBJ2-2	TGCGCCAGCAGCTCGGACCTTACCACCGGGGAGCTGTTTTTT	CASSSDLTTGELFF
TRBD1	TRBV29-1	many	TRBJ1-1	TGCAGCGTTGTAGTCGGGACAGCGGAAGCTTTCTTT	CSVVVGTAEAFF
TRBD1	TRBV19	-	TRBJ1-5	TGTGCCAGTTCTTTCCCGGACAGGGGTAGCAATCAGCCCCAGCATTTT	CASSFPDRGSNQPQHF
-	TRBV9	-	TRBJ2-7	TGTGCCAGCAGCGTAGTCGCAGGTCCCTACGGGCAGTACTTC	CASSVVAGPYGQYF
TRBD1	TRBV6-5	few	TRBJ1-6	TGTGCCAGCAGACATCGGGACAGGGGGGACAATTCACCCCTCCACTTT	CASRHRDRGDNSPLHF
-	TRBV12-3/TRBV12-4	-	TRBJ1-4	TGTGCCAGCAGGCCCACGGGGATCGATGAAAAACTGTTTTTT	CASRPTGIDEKLFF
TRBD2	TRBV29-1	once	TRBJ2-7	TGCAGGTCGGCGGGGGTTGCCTACGAGCAGTACTTC	CRSAGVAYEQYF
TRBD1	TRBV12-3/TRBV12-4	few	TRBJ1-1	TGTGCCAGCAGTCCTCCGGACAGGGGCGCGGTGAACACTGAAGCTTTCTTT	CASSPPDRGAVNTEAFF
-	TRBV4-3	-	TRBJ1-6	TGCGCCAGCAGCCAAGAAGCGGGGGGGAATCAACTCCACTTT	CASSQEAGGNQLHF
TRBD1	TRBV5-1	-	TRBJ1-2	TGCGCCAGCAGCTCCGGGACAGGGCCCTATGGCTACACCTTC	CASSSGTGPYGYTF
-	TRBV7-3	-	TRBJ2-3	TGTGCCAGCAGCAAAGCAGGAGGTAGCACAGATACGCAGTATTTT	CASSKAGGSTDTQYF
-	TRBV20-1	few	TRBJ1-5	TGCAGTGCTAGGGGGGTTGGCAATCAGCCCCAGCATTTT	CSARGVGNQPQHF